Listed below are T cell receptor beta chains from one sample, sequenced in a study of T cell responses to AZD1222 COVID-19 vaccine. Profiling relied on immunoSEQ multiplex PCR, and the TCRdb table lists in-frame clones only, not all of them. The table has about 86,000 clones, roughly 89% seen once. Source: peripheral blood, taken 28 days after the second AZD1222 dose. All receptors come from an adult who received the AZD1222 COVID-19 vaccine. CDR3s include the opening cysteine and the closing phenylalanine or tryptophan. The D gene is left open where the match is weak. Size values are once, few and many counts, or a class for expanded clones, and some rows have none.

.	TRBD2	TRBV6-2/TRBV6-3	TRBJ2-1	CASSKLAGASRDEQFF	TGTGCCAGCAGTAAACTAGCGGGGGCATCCCGGGATGAGCAGTTCTTC
.	.	TRBV2	TRBJ2-3	CASSVQGSSTDTQYF	TGTGCCAGCAGTGTACAGGGATCTAGCACAGATACGCAGTATTTT
once	.	TRBV6-1	TRBJ2-1	CASSEWGVRRDEQFF	TGTGCCAGCAGTGAATGGGGCGTTAGACGGGATGAGCAGTTCTTC
.	.	TRBV20-1	TRBJ1-2	CSADPGYGYTF	TGCAGTGCAGACCCAGGCTATGGCTACACCTTC
.	.	TRBV28	TRBJ1-4	CASTGTSNEKLFF	TGTGCCAGTACCGGGACATCTAATGAAAAACTGTTTTTT
.	TRBD1	TRBV4-1	TRBJ1-6	CASSTDRGESPLHF	TGCGCCAGCAGTACCGACAGGGGTGAGTCACCCCTCCACTTT
.	.	TRBV27	TRBJ2-5	CASSLVGAQETQYF	TGTGCCAGCAGTTTGGTAGGGGCTCAAGAGACCCAGTACTTC
once	.	TRBV11-2	TRBJ1-5	CASSLMVGGGQPQHF	TGTGCCAGCAGCTTAATGGTGGGGGGTGGTCAGCCCCAGCATTTT
.	.	TRBV11-2	TRBJ1-1	CASSLGAATEAFF	TGTGCCAGCAGCTTAGGGGCAGCCACTGAAGCTTTCTTT
.	TRBD1	TRBV28	TRBJ1-3	CATRDPGGLGNTIYF	TGTGCCACCAGAGACCCAGGGGGCCTAGGAAACACCATATATTTT
.	.	TRBV5-1	TRBJ1-2	CASSLGDPNYGYTF	TGCGCCAGCAGCTTGGGGGACCCTAACTATGGCTACACCTTC
.	.	TRBV24-1	TRBJ2-5	CATSDWAWETQYF	TGTGCCACCAGTGATTGGGCGTGGGAGACCCAGTACTTC
.	.	TRBV5-4	TRBJ2-2	CASSRRTVNTGELFF	TGTGCCAGCAGCCGCAGGACAGTCAACACCGGGGAGCTGTTTTTT
.	TRBD1	TRBV19	TRBJ2-5	CASSIQAGTGKETQYF	TGTGCCAGTAGTATACAAGCCGGGACAGGGAAGGAGACCCAGTACTTC
.	.	TRBV10-2	TRBJ2-2	CASREGYTGELFF	TGCGCCAGCAGGGAGGGGTACACCGGGGAGCTGTTTTTT
.	.	TRBV27	TRBJ1-2	CASSLSVNYGYTF	TGTGCCAGCAGTTTATCAGTGAACTATGGCTACACCTTC
.	.	TRBV12-3/TRBV12-4	TRBJ1-2	CASTHGSDGYTF	TGTGCCAGCACACATGGGTCCGATGGCTACACCTTC
once	.	TRBV28	TRBJ1-1	CASSLILSEAFF	TGTGCCAGCAGTTTAATACTATCTGAAGCTTTCTTT
.	.	TRBV7-3	TRBJ1-2	CASSLTGGTYGYTF	TGTGCCAGCAGCTTAACAGGCGGAACCTATGGCTACACCTTC
.	TRBD2	TRBV4-2	TRBJ2-1	CASSQTSGGANEQFF	TGTGCCAGCAGCCAAACTAGCGGGGGGGCCAATGAGCAGTTCTTC
.	.	TRBV2	TRBJ1-1	CASSEVQGNTEAFF	TGTGCCAGCAGCGAAGTACAGGGGAACACTGAAGCTTTCTTT
.	TRBD1	TRBV13	TRBJ2-3	CASRGTGLPNRTDTQYF	TGTGCCAGCAGAGGGACAGGACTACCCAATCGCACAGATACGCAGTATTTT
.	.	TRBV19	TRBJ1-4	CASSAQRYKSGKLFF	TGTGCCAGTAGTGCTCAGAGATACAAGTCGGGAAAACTGTTTTTT
.	.	TRBV6-1	TRBJ2-7	CASSDVATYEQYF	TGTGCCAGCAGTGACGTCGCTACCTACGAGCAGTACTTC
.	TRBD1	TRBV27	TRBJ2-1	CASNRQGAVWEQFF	TGTGCCAGCAATAGACAGGGGGCTGTTTGGGAGCAGTTCTTC
.	TRBD1	TRBV20-1	TRBJ1-2	CSAHTGGGYTF	TGCAGTGCTCATACAGGGGGGGGCTACACCTTC
.	.	TRBV15	TRBJ2-1	CATSRVGIDNEQFF	TGTGCCACCAGCAGAGTGGGCATCGACAATGAGCAGTTCTTC
few	.	TRBV12-2	TRBJ2-6	CASRRDCQSMANVLTF	TGTGCAAGTCGCCGAGATTGCCAGTCAATGGCCAACGTCCTGACTTTC
.	.	TRBV27	TRBJ1-1	CASSLFPGRRMNTEAFF	TGTGCCAGCAGTTTATTCCCTGGACGGAGGATGAACACTGAAGCTTTCTTT
.	.	TRBV29-1	TRBJ2-5	CSVFRTEETQYF	TGCAGCGTTTTCCGGACAGAAGAGACCCAGTACTTC
.	.	TRBV6-2/TRBV6-3	TRBJ2-1	CASSYSRVNEQFF	TGTGCCAGCAGTTACTCGAGGGTCAATGAGCAGTTCTTC
.	.	TRBV7-2	TRBJ1-5	CASSFEPNNQPQHF	TGTGCCAGCAGCTTTGAACCTAACAATCAGCCCCAGCATTTT
.	.	TRBV4-3	TRBJ2-2	CASSQVFGFAGELFF	TGCGCCAGCAGCCAAGTTTTCGGATTTGCCGGGGAGCTGTTTTTT
.	TRBD1	TRBV5-1	TRBJ1-6	CASSLGQGTINSPLHF	TGCGCCAGCAGCTTAGGACAGGGCACAATTAATTCACCCCTCCACTTT
.	TRBD1	TRBV3-1/TRBV3-2	TRBJ1-5	CASSLGTGMSNQPQHF	TGTGCCAGCAGCCTGGGGACAGGGATGAGCAATCAGCCCCAGCATTTT
.	.	TRBV6-6	TRBJ2-3	CASRALSSDTQYF	TGTGCCAGCAGAGCTTTATCTTCCGATACGCAGTATTTT
.	TRBD2	TRBV29-1	TRBJ2-7	CSVEGSGGSYEQYF	TGCAGCGTTGAGGGGAGCGGGGGCTCCTACGAGCAGTACTTC
.	TRBD1	TRBV28	TRBJ1-2	CASRDPGTGGDYGYTF	TGTGCCAGCAGGGACCCCGGGACAGGGGGCGATTATGGCTACACCTTC
.	.	TRBV27	TRBJ2-1	CASSLLLATGGGHNEQFF	TGTGCCAGCAGTTTACTCCTGGCAACCGGAGGAGGACACAATGAGCAGTTCTTC
.	.	TRBV27	TRBJ2-7	CASSSVGGPYEQYF	TGTGCCAGCAGTTCCGTGGGGGGGCCCTACGAGCAGTACTTC
.	.	TRBV18	TRBJ2-1	CASSPGIARNYNEQFF	TGTGCCAGCTCACCAGGGATAGCGCGAAACTACAATGAGCAGTTCTTC
.	.	TRBV7-9	TRBJ2-2	CASSLVKFAQANTGELFF	TGTGCCAGCAGCTTAGTTAAGTTTGCGCAGGCGAACACCGGGGAGCTGTTTTTT
.	.	TRBV4-1	TRBJ2-3	CASSQEARHTQYF	TGCGCCAGCAGCCAAGAGGCCAGACATACGCAGTATTTT
.	TRBD2	TRBV11-1	TRBJ2-5	CASSKTSGQETQYF	TGTGCCAGCAGCAAGACTAGCGGACAAGAGACCCAGTACTTC
few	.	TRBV10-3	TRBJ2-2	CAISDRATGELFF	TGTGCCATCAGTGACAGGGCGACCGGGGAGCTGTTTTTT
.	.	TRBV7-9	TRBJ2-5	CASSSTVQETQYF	TGTGCCAGCAGCTCGACAGTCCAAGAGACCCAGTACTTC
.	.	TRBV7-3	TRBJ1-2	CASLVFVGPNYGYTF	TGTGCCAGCCTCGTATTCGTCGGGCCTAACTATGGCTACACCTTC
once	TRBD2	TRBV7-3	TRBJ2-2	CASSLTPGLARYGELFF	TGTGCCAGCAGCTTAACCCCCGGACTAGCCCGATACGGGGAGCTGTTTTTT
.	TRBD1	TRBV27	TRBJ1-1	CASSRTGMNTEAFF	TGTGCCAGCAGTCGGACAGGGATGAACACTGAAGCTTTCTTT
.	.	TRBV5-1	TRBJ2-4	CASSFEGVKNIQYF	TGCGCCAGCAGCTTTGAGGGGGTCAAAAACATTCAGTACTTC
.	.	TRBV7-9	TRBJ2-7	CASSLVADTYEQYF	TGTGCCAGCAGCTTAGTCGCGGACACCTACGAGCAGTACTTC
.	TRBD2	TRBV7-2	TRBJ2-2	CASSLSPGLGGLGELFF	TGTGCCAGCAGCCTCAGCCCGGGACTAGGTGGTCTCGGGGAGCTGTTTTTT
.	.	TRBV7-3	TRBJ2-1	CASSLDFSANEQFF	TGTGCCAGCAGCTTAGACTTTTCGGCCAATGAGCAGTTCTTC
.	.	TRBV6-2/TRBV6-3	TRBJ2-7	CASSYVGAGQYF	TGTGCCAGCAGTTATGTAGGAGCTGGGCAGTACTTC
.	TRBD1	TRBV7-6	TRBJ1-2	CASSPPGTGHYGYTF	TGTGCCAGCAGCCCTCCAGGGACAGGGCACTATGGCTACACCTTC
.	TRBD2	TRBV5-1	TRBJ2-5	CASSLDSSGAQETQYF	TGCGCCAGCAGCTTGGATTCTAGCGGGGCCCAAGAGACCCAGTACTTC
.	TRBD1	TRBV9	TRBJ1-2	CASSVGQGGNYGYTF	TGTGCCAGCAGCGTAGGTCAGGGGGGTAACTATGGCTACACCTTC
.	.	TRBV7-8	TRBJ1-5	CASSPDRDQPQHF	TGTGCCAGCAGCCCGGACAGAGATCAGCCCCAGCATTTT
once	TRBD1	TRBV18	TRBJ2-4	CASSSTGGGLAKNIQYF	TGTGCCAGCTCATCAACAGGGGGAGGCCTAGCCAAAAACATTCAGTACTTC
.	TRBD2	TRBV3-1/TRBV3-2	TRBJ2-1	CASSQQPGLADNEQFF	TGTGCCAGCAGCCAACAACCGGGACTAGCGGACAATGAGCAGTTCTTC